These 21 T cell receptor beta chains were sequenced from one sample in a study of human T cells and chemical hapten exposure. The library tagged individual cDNA molecules with unique molecular identifiers. TCRdb called the reads again in MiXCR, with one record for every CDR3 protein. There are about 120,000 distinct CDR3 sequences in the sample; more than 8.5% occur only once, and around 1.5% lies in the top ten. Unfractionated whole blood was the source of the extracted total RNA. The sample consisted of whole blood. The receptor source for this set is a human donor in good health. Some clones in this sample may be carry-over from other donors' samples.

There are many counts of this clonotype. The chain joins TRBV3-1 to TRBJ1-6; no clear D. V gave up 1 base and J gave up 11 bases, with 9 bases separating them. The CDR3 has 13 amino acids. Germline lookup yields CDR1 LGHDT and CDR2 YNNKEL (reference sequence). CDR3 DNA: TGTGCCAGCAGCCAAGTGCGAGGGACACCCCTCCACTTT. It yields the protein CASSQVRGTPLHF.

The CDR3 reads CASSLRPGLTGRGETQYF. The CDR3 DNA sequence: TGTGCCAGCAGTTTACGCCCGGGACTAACGGGACGAGGAGAGACCCAGTACTTC. The chain combines TRBV27 with TRBJ2-5; 7 bases are a match to TRBD2. Germline-derived CDR1 and CDR2 are MNHEY and SMNVEV (reference sequence). Trimming took 2 bases from V and 4 from J; bases not matched to a gene: 16. This CDR3 comprises 18 residues.

CDR3 coding DNA: TGTGCCACCAGTGATTTGCGGCAGAATCCCTACAATGAGCAGTTCTTC. Translation gives CATSDLRQNPYNEQFF. V and J are TRBV24-1 and TRBJ2-1; D call uncertain. The germline V gene has CDR1 KGHDR and CDR2 SFDVKD. This CDR3 is built from 16 residues. V was pared by 0 bases and J by 2 bases, with 10 bases between.

The V gene is TRBV5-6, the J gene TRBJ2-7; 11 nucleotides agree with TRBD2. The CDR3 consists of 15 residues. Germline V CDR1 and CDR2: SGHDT, YYEEEE. V lost 0 bases to trimming and J lost 9 bases; unmatched junction nucleotides: 8. CDR3 loop: CASSLVRLAGNGQYF. In DNA, the CDR3 is TGTGCCAGCAGCTTGGTACGACTAGCGGGAAACGGGCAGTACTTC.

This clonotype has ten or more counts. V is TRBV12-5 and J is TRBJ1-5, with a possible D match to TRBD1 (5 bases). Trimming shortened V by 2 bases and J by 2 bases, and 19 bases separated the two germline ends. Germline values: CDR1 LGHNT, CDR2 FRNRAP. This CDR3 contains 18 residues. CDR3 DNA sequence: TGTGCTAGTGGTTTGCCACCTTTTGGGGCGGAGGGCAATCAGCCCCAGCATTTT. Its protein product is CASGLPPFGAEGNQPQHF.

This clonotype has more than one count but fewer than ten. V gene TRBV7-9 combines with J gene TRBJ1-2; possible D gene TRBD1, 6 bases. Germline CDR1 is SEHNR and CDR2 is FQNEAQ (reference sequence). CDR3 length: 13 amino acids. With 0 bases removed from V and 8 bases from J, the gap between germline ends came to 10 bases. DNA for the CDR3: TGTGCCAGCAGCTTAGCGAACAGGGCCGGCTACACCTTC. Its translation is CASSLANRAGYTF.

The sample holds one count of this clonotype. This sequence joins TRBV29-1 and TRBJ2-5; perhaps D is TRBD1 or TRBD2 (5 bases each). CDR1 SQVTM and CDR2 ANQGSEA come from the germline V gene. CDR3 length equals 14 residues. V gave up 8 bases and J gave up 1 base, with 17 bases separating them. The CDR3 bases are TGCAGCACCGGGGAGTGGGGGACCCAAGAGACCCAGTACTTC. It encodes CSTGEWGTQETQYF.

This clonotype was seen ten or more times. This chain uses TRBV19 with TRBJ2-1, with D possibly matching TRBD2 (5 bases). This CDR3 contains 16 residues. The V and J ends lost 5 bases and 0 bases respectively, with 14 bases between them. Per germline, CDR1 LNHDA and CDR2 SQIVND (reference sequence). The CDR3 reads CASSPLQRTSYNEQFF. CDR3 in DNA: TGTGCCAGTAGTCCTCTCCAGCGGACCTCCTACAATGAGCAGTTCTTC.

This clonotype has a handful of counts. The chain joins TRBV30 to TRBJ2-1; the D call may be TRBD1 or TRBD2 (5 bases each). CDR1 and CDR2 from the germline V gene are GTSNPN and SVGIG (reference sequence). CDR3 length: 14 amino acids. Trimming took off 1 base at V and 0 bases at J, with 7 bases between the two ends. CDR3 nucleotide sequence: TGTGCCTGGAGTGGGGGGAGCTCCTACAATGAGCAGTTCTTC. This gives the protein CAWSGGSSYNEQFF.

This clonotype occurred a few times. This chain connects TRBV10-2 to TRBJ2-7, with 9 bases matching TRBD2. Trimming cost V 6 bases and J 0 bases; bases outside gene matches: 15. CDR1 is WSHSY and CDR2 is SAAADI in the germline V gene. This CDR3 comprises 18 residues. This CDR3 is CASRAPLAGFTSSYEQYF. The DNA for the CDR3 is TGCGCCAGCAGGGCACCCCTAGCGGGGTTTACCAGCTCCTACGAGCAGTACTTC.

This clonotype was counted only a few times. The rearrangement uses TRBV5-1 and TRBJ2-7; TRBD2 matches at 8 bases. The CDR3 length is 14 residues. Germline V gene sequence: CDR1 SGHRS, CDR2 YFSETQ. V shed 0 bases, J shed 5 bases, and the junction held 4 bases outside the gene matches. DNA for the CDR3: TGCGCCAGCAGCTTGGGGACTAGCATCCACGAGCAGTACTTC. Protein sequence: CASSLGTSIHEQYF.

V and J are TRBV6-1 and TRBJ2-1, with 7 bases fitting TRBD1. V shed 1 base, J shed 4 bases, and the junction held 13 bases outside the gene matches. This CDR3 comprises 18 residues. CDR1 and CDR2 (germline): MNHNS, SASEGT. CDR3 sequence: CASSEVTIGTASYNEQFF. In nucleotides, the CDR3 is TGTGCCAGCAGTGAAGTGACCATCGGGACAGCGAGTTACAATGAGCAGTTCTTC.

The table lists this clonotype with many counts. V usage is TRBV29-1 and J usage is TRBJ2-1, with 8 bases matching TRBD1. This CDR3 is 15 amino acids long. With 3 bases clipped from V and 2 bases from J, the junction kept 6 bases outside the gene matches. Germline CDR1 reads SQVTM; CDR2 reads ANQGSEA. As DNA, the CDR3 is TGCAGCGTTGACCCCCAACAGGGGGCCTACAATGAGCAGTTCTTC. This translates into CSVDPQQGAYNEQFF.

This clonotype was seen many times. CDR3 nucleotide sequence: TGTGCCAGCAGTTTACGTCCCCAGACAGGGGGCAATACTGGAAACACCATATATTTT. This encodes CASSLRPQTGGNTGNTIYF. This rearrangement joins TRBV27 to TRBJ1-3, with 10 bases that match TRBD1. The J segment lost 2 bases and the V segment lost 2 bases, leaving 12 bases of the junction unmatched. The V gene's germline CDR1 is MNHEY and CDR2 SMNVEV (reference sequence). The CDR3 covers 19 residues.

The chain combines TRBV24-1 with TRBJ2-2; TRBD1 aligns across 10 bases. The junction had 7 bases not matched to a gene; V was cut back by 10 bases and J by 6 bases. This CDR3 region has 14 residues. Germline V gives CDR1 KGHDR, CDR2 SFDVKD. The CDR3, as DNA: TGTGCCACGGAGGGGACAGGGGAGTCCGGGGAGCTGTTTTTT. As protein: CATEGTGESGELFF.

This rearrangement joins TRBV6-2 or TRBV6-3 to TRBJ2-2; 7 nucleotides agree with TRBD1. This CDR3 comprises 16 residues. The J segment lost 5 bases and the V segment lost 1 base, leaving 7 bases of the junction unmatched. In germline, CDR1 is MNHEY, CDR2 SVGEGT. The CDR3 sequence: CASSYYGAGGTGELFF. The DNA for the CDR3 is TGTGCCAGCAGTTACTATGGGGCAGGGGGAACCGGGGAGCTGTTTTTT.

The gene calls are TRBV7-2 and TRBJ2-7; 9 bases fit TRBD1. V gave up 1 base and J gave up 2 bases; unmatched junction bases: 9. In germline, CDR1 is SGHTA, CDR2 FQGNSA. The CDR3 consists of 17 residues. The CDR3 sequence is CASSLGSPGTGTYEQYF. The CDR3 DNA reads as TGTGCCAGCAGCTTAGGCAGTCCCGGGACAGGGACCTACGAGCAGTACTTC. Combining the CDR3 with reference TRBV7-2 and TRBJ2-7 gives the whole variable domain GAGVSQSPSNKVTEKGKDVELRCDPISGHTALYWYRQSLGQGLEFLIYFQGNSAPDKSGLPSDRFSAERTGGSVSTLTIQRTQQEDSAVYLCASSLGSPGTGTYEQYFGPGTRLTVT.

At least ten counts were recorded for this clonotype. The rearrangement links TRBV10-3 to TRBJ2-3, with 7 positions matching TRBD2. Germline V CDR1 and CDR2: ENHRY, SYGVKD. This CDR3 has 21 residues. J lost 1 base, V lost 0 bases, and 19 bases had no gene match. CDR3 in DNA: TGTGCCATCAGTGAGTCTATAACGGCCGAGACTAGCAGTTGGGGCACAGATACGCAGTATTTT. Translation gives CAISESITAETSSWGTDTQYF.

This clonotype was detected a few times. The chain joins TRBV4-1 to TRBJ1-5; D unclear. CDR1 is MGHRA and CDR2 is YSYEKL in the germline V gene. The length of the CDR3 is 15 residues. V lost 1 base and J 6 bases, leaving 13 bases between the germline ends. CDR3 nucleotides: TGCGCCAGCAGCCAAGTGTCTTCTGGTAGTCAGCCCCAGCATTTT. This gives the protein CASSQVSSGSQPQHF.

The chain has TRBV11-2 and TRBJ2-7; D is possibly TRBD1 or TRBD2 (5 bases each). V gave up 2 bases and J gave up 3 bases, with 14 bases separating them. Germline V gene sequence: CDR1 SGHAT, CDR2 FQNNGV. The CDR3 is made up of 15 amino acids. The CDR3 bases are TGTGCCAGCAGCTTATCTGGGGGTCGCCACTACGAGCAGTACTTC. Encoded protein: CASSLSGGRHYEQYF.

This clonotype came up many times. V usage is TRBV6-6 and J usage is TRBJ2-1; D tentatively fits TRBD1 or TRBD2 (7 bases each). The ends were cut back, 2 bases at V and 7 bases at J, with 24 bases in the middle. Per germline, CDR1 MNHNY and CDR2 SVGAGI (reference sequence). The CDR3 runs to 18 residues. The CDR3 bases are TGTGCCAGCAGTTACCCCAAGGGGGCGGGAGCGAACGGGAATGAGCAGTTCTTC. Its protein product is CASSYPKGAGANGNEQFF.